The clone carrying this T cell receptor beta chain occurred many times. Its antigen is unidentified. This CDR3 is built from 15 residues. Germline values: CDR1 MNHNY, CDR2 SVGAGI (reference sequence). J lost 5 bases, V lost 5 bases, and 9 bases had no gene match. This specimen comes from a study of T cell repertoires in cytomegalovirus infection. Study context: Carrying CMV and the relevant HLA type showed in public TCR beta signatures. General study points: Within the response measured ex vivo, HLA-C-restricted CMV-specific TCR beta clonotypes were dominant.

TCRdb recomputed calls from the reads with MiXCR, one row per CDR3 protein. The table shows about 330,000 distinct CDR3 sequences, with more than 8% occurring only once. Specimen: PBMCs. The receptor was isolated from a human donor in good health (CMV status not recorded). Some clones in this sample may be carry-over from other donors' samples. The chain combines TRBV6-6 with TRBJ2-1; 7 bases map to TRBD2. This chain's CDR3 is CASSLDWSGDNEQFF. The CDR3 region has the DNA TGTGCCAGCAGTCTTGACTGGAGCGGGGACAATGAGCAGTTCTTC.